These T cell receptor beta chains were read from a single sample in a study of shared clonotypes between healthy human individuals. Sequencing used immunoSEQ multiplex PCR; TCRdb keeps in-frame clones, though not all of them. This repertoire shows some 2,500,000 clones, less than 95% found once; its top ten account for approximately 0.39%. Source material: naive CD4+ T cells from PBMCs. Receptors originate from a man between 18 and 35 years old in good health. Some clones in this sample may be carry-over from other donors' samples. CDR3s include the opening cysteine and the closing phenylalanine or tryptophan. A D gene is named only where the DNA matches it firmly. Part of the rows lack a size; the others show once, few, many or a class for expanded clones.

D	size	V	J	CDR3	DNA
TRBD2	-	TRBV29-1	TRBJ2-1	CSVDTSGRVSSYNEQFF	TGCAGCGTTGATACTAGCGGGAGGGTGAGCTCCTACAATGAGCAGTTCTTC
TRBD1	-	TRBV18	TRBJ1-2	CASSPTGVDYGYTF	TGTGCCAGCTCACCGACAGGGGTAGACTATGGCTACACCTTC
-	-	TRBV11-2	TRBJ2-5	CASSLGFRASRDQETQYF	TGTGCCAGCAGCTTAGGGTTCAGGGCATCTCGGGACCAAGAGACCCAGTACTTC
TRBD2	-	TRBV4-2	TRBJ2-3	CASSPLRGATDTQYF	TGTGCCAGCAGCCCTCTGCGGGGGGCCACAGATACGCAGTATTTT
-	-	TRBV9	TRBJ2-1	CASSAGPSPTYNEQFF	TGTGCCAGCAGCGCGGGACCCTCCCCCACCTACAATGAGCAGTTCTTC
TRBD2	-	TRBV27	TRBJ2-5	CASSPGLAGGPGETQYF	TGTGCCAGCAGTCCGGGACTAGCGGGAGGGCCGGGGGAGACCCAGTACTTC
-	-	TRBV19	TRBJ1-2	CATTGAEGTNRGSYTF	TGTGCCACAACCGGGGCGGAAGGTACTAACCGGGGGAGCTACACCTTC
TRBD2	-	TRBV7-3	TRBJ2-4	CASSLSAGLNIQYF	TGTGCCAGCAGCTTATCAGCGGGGTTGAACATTCAGTACTTC
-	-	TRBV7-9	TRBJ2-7	CASSSQGLQRVQYF	TGTGCCAGCAGCTCCCAGGGACTCCAACGGGTGCAGTACTTC
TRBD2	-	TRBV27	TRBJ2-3	CASSPWTSGSSDTQYF	TGTGCCAGCAGCCCCTGGACTAGCGGGAGCTCAGATACGCAGTATTTT
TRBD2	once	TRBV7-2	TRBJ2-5	CASSLGLAGLQETQYF	TGTGCCAGCAGCTTAGGGCTAGCGGGGCTCCAAGAGACCCAGTACTTC
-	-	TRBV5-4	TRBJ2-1	CASSRGGTGGEAHEQFF	TGTGCCAGCAGCCGCGGAGGGACCGGGGGCGAAGCCCATGAGCAGTTCTTC
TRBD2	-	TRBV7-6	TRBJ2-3	CASSSGGVTDTQYF	TGTGCCAGCAGCTCGGGGGGGGTAACAGATACGCAGTATTTT
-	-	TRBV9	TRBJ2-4	CASSAWTLDGNIQYF	TGTGCCAGCAGCGCATGGACCCTGGACGGAAACATTCAGTACTTC
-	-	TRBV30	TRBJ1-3	CAWSLASGNTIYF	TGTGCCTGGAGTCTTGCCTCTGGAAACACCATATATTTT
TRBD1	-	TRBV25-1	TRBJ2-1	CASSLQGRPGGEQFF	TGTGCCAGCAGCCTACAGGGGCGCCCGGGCGGTGAGCAGTTCTTC
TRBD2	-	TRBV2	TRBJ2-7	CASSGLAGKAEQYF	TGTGCCAGCAGTGGACTAGCAGGGAAAGCCGAGCAGTACTTC
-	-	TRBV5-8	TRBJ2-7	CASSLAGTHEQYF	TGTGCCAGCAGCTTGGCAGGGACCCACGAGCAGTACTTC
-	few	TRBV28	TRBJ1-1	CASGVTTEAFF	TGTGCCAGCGGGGTGACGACTGAAGCTTTCTTT
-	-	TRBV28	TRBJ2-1	CASDSSGNEQFF	TGTGCCAGCGACAGCTCGGGGAATGAGCAGTTCTTC
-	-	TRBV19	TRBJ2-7	CASRRGQYYEQYF	TGTGCCAGTAGGCGGGGACAGTACTACGAGCAGTACTTC
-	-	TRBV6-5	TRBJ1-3	CASRDTNSGNTIYF	TGTGCCAGTCGGGACACCAACTCTGGAAACACCATATATTTT
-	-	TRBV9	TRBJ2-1	CASSPRLAPGNEQFF	TGTGCCAGCAGCCCCAGACTGGCCCCGGGCAATGAGCAGTTCTTC
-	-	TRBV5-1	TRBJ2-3	CASSFPQGDTQYF	TGCGCCAGCAGCTTCCCCCAAGGCGATACGCAGTATTTT
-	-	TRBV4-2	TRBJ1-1	CASSQAWSPRGAFF	TGTGCCAGCAGCCAAGCCTGGTCGCCACGAGGAGCTTTCTTT
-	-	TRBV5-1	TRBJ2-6	CASSGFGAGANVLTF	TGCGCCAGCAGCGGGTTTGGGGCTGGGGCCAACGTCCTGACTTTC
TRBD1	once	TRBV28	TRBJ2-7	CASSRGRRYEQYF	TGTGCCAGCAGCAGGGGGCGCCGCTACGAGCAGTACTTC
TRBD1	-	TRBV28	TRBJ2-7	CASSSWASGQGDEQYF	TGTGCCAGCAGTTCCTGGGCCTCCGGACAGGGAGACGAGCAGTACTTC